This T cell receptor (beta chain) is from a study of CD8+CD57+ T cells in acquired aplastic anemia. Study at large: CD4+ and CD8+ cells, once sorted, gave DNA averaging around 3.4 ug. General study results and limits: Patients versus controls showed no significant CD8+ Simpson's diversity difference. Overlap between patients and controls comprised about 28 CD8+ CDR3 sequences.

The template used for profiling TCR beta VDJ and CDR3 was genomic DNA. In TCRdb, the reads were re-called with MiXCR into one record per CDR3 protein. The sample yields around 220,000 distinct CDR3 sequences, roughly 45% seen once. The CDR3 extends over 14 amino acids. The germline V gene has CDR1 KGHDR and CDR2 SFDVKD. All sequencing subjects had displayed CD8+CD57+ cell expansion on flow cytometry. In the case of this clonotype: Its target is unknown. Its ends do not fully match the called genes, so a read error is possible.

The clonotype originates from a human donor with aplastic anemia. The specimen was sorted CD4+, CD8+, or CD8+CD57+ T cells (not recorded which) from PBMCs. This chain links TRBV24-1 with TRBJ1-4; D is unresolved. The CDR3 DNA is TGTGCCAGCAGTGAATCCCCAACTAATGAAAAACTGTTTTTT. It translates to CASSESPTNEKLFF.